This T cell receptor beta chain was found in a study of T cell repertoires in cytomegalovirus infection. Study-level results: Predominance within the ex vivo response was attributable to HLA-C-restricted CMV-specific TCR beta clonotypes.

The V segment lost 1 base and the J segment 2 bases; nucleotides outside the gene matches: 5. CDR3 size: 16 residues. Per germline, CDR1 SGHTA and CDR2 FQGNSA. TCRdb reprocessed the reads via MiXCR and lists one record per CDR3 protein. This repertoire shows 600,000 to 700,000 distinct CDR3 sequences, 30% to 35% found once; its top ten account for about 20%. This clonotype has just a few counts. Its antigen is as yet unknown. This chain uses TRBV7-2 with TRBJ2-1, with 7 bases lining up with TRBD2. The TCR sequence derives from a human donor in good health (CMV status not recorded). Some clones in this sample may be carry-over from other donors' samples. The sequenced sample was cultured PBMCs, obtained from culture after CMV antigen stimulation. The CDR3 coding sequence is TGTGCCAGCAGCTTAGAGCGGGACTCCGCCTACAATGAGCAGTTCTTC. It translates to CASSLERDSAYNEQFF.